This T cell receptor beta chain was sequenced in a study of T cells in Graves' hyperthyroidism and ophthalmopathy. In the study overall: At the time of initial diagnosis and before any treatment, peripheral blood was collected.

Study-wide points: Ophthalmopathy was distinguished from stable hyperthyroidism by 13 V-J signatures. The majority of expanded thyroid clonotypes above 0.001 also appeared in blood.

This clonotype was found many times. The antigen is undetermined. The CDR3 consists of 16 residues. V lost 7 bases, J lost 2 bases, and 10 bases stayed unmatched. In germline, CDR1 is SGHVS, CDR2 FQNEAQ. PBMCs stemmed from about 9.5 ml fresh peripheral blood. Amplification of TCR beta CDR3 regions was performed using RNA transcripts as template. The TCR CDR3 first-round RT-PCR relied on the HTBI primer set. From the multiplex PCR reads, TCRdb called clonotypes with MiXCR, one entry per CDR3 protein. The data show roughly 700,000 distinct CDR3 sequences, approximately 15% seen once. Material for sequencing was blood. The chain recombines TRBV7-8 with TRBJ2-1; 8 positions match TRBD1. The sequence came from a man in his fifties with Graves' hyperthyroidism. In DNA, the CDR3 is TGTGCCAGCACAGGGGGCGGGTGGTCTACCTACAATGAGCAGTTCTTC. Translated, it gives CASTGGGWSTYNEQFF.